A single sample gave rise to the 20 T cell receptor beta chains below, sequenced in a study of cytomegalovirus exposure and HLA in healthy donors. Vbeta (60) and Jbeta (13) primers were used in the PCR. The repertoire was sequenced with immunoSEQ multiplex PCR; TCRdb's copy has only in-frame clones and lacks some. Of fewer than 150,000 clones in the sample, 70% to 80% were seen once. The source material was PBMCs. All receptors come from a man in his forties in good health and CMV-seropositive.

The chain is built from TRBV4-1 and TRBJ1-2; TRBD1 might be the D (6 bases). Germline CDR1 reads MGHRA; CDR2 reads YSYEKL. The V end was cut by 3 bases, the J end by 8 bases, with 22 bases between. The CDR3 spans 16 residues. CDR3: CASSQSPRTAQEGYTF. CDR3 bases: TGCGCCAGCAGCCAGTCTCCTAGGACAGCCCAGGAGGGCTACACCTTC.

The table lists this clone with a few counts. This chain uses TRBV5-1 with TRBJ2-7, with D maybe TRBD1 (7 bases). The germline V gene encodes CDR1 SGHRS and CDR2 YFSETQ. Trimming removed 3 bases at V and 2 bases at J, with 12 bases between. The CDR3 totals 14 residues. This CDR3 is CASSSEGAAYEQYF. The CDR3 DNA sequence: TGCGCCAGCAGCTCGGAGGGGGCGGCCTACGAGCAGTACTTC.

In regard to this clone: Distinct nucleotide sequences in the sample also encode this CDR3. The chain couples TRBV27 to TRBJ1-4; 10 bases match TRBD1. Per germline, CDR1 MNHEY and CDR2 SMNVEV (reference sequence). J was trimmed by 10 bases and V by 6 bases; bases with no gene match: 5. This CDR3 spans 13 amino acids. The CDR3 DNA sequence: TGTGCCAGCAGGCCTAGGACAGGGGGAAAACTGTTTTTT. Translated, it gives CASRPRTGGKLFF.

This clone was seen a handful of times. The rearrangement links TRBV6-5 to TRBJ1-1, with 8 bases that match TRBD1. Looked up from germline, CDR1 is MNHEY and CDR2 is SVGAGI. With V trimmed by 7 bases and J by 1 base, 5 bases remained unmatched. The length of the CDR3 is 14 residues. The CDR3 DNA is TGTGCCAGCACCTTAGGACAGGGGAACACTGAAGCTTTCTTT. Its translation: CASTLGQGNTEAFF.

For the CDR3, the DNA is TGTGCCAGCAGAGGGGGGGGCCTGACTAACGAGCAGTACTTC. Its protein product is CASRGGGLTNEQYF. The gene calls are TRBV28 and TRBJ2-7; weak D call: TRBD2 (7 bases). Per germline, CDR1 MDHEN and CDR2 SYDVKM. V was cut by 6 bases and J by 5 bases, with 17 bases left in between. The CDR3 has 14 amino acids.

The chain recombines TRBV2 with TRBJ2-7; perhaps TRBD2 as D (5 bases). The germline gives CDR1 SNHLY, CDR2 FYNNEI. This CDR3 has 14 amino acids. V lost 3 bases and J lost 0, with 9 bases in between. The CDR3 is CASSESGPSYEQYF. The CDR3 DNA follows: TGTGCCAGCAGTGAGAGCGGCCCCTCCTACGAGCAGTACTTC. The complete variable domain, with remaining parts taken from reference TRBV2 and TRBJ2-7, reads EPEVTQTPSHQVTQMGQEVILRCVPISNHLYFYWYRQILGQKVEFLVSFYNNEISEKSEIFDDQFSVERPDGSNFTLKIRSTKLEDSAMYFCASSESGPSYEQYFGPGTRLTVT.

The V and J genes are TRBV7-2 and TRBJ2-3, with a possible D match to TRBD2 (5 bases). This CDR3 has 15 amino acids. V lost 4 bases and J 2 bases, leaving 13 bases between the germline ends. The germline gives CDR1 SGHTA, CDR2 FQGNSA. CDR3: CASSSTGIFTDTQYF. The CDR3 coding sequence is TGTGCCAGCAGCTCGACGGGAATCTTCACAGATACGCAGTATTTT. Variable domain in full (rest from reference TRBV7-2 and TRBJ2-3): GAGVSQSPSNKVTEKGKDVELRCDPISGHTALYWYRQSLGQGLEFLIYFQGNSAPDKSGLPSDRFSAERTGGSVSTLTIQRTQQEDSAVYLCASSSTGIFTDTQYFGPGTRLTVL.

The chain couples TRBV11-2 to TRBJ2-7; 7 positions agree with TRBD2. Trimming took 0 bases from V and 4 from J; bases not matched to a gene: 3. The germline V gene has CDR1 SGHAT and CDR2 FQNNGV. This CDR3 is built from 14 residues. The CDR3 is CASSLDGRKYEQYF. CDR3 sequence (DNA): TGTGCCAGCAGCTTAGACGGGAGGAAGTACGAGCAGTACTTC.

The chain is built from TRBV5-4 and TRBJ2-7; D is perhaps TRBD1 (5 bases). Germline-derived CDR1 and CDR2 are SGHNT and YYREEE (reference sequence). The CDR3 consists of 12 residues. With 2 bases removed from V and 3 bases from J, the gap between germline ends came to 6 bases. CDR3 DNA: TGTGCCAGCAGCTTTGACAGCTACGAGCAGTACTTC. It codes for CASSFDSYEQYF. Full variable domain (rest looked up from reference TRBV5-4 and TRBJ2-7): ETGVTQSPTHLIKTRGQQVTLRCSSQSGHNTVSWYQQALGQGPQFIFQYYREEENGRGNFPPRFSGLQFPNYSSELNVNALELDDSALYLCASSFDSYEQYFGPGTRLTVT.

This chain joins TRBV25-1 and TRBJ2-1, with 8 bases identical to TRBD2. J lost 0 bases, V lost 5 bases, and 3 bases had no gene match. Per the germline V gene, CDR1 is MGHDK and CDR2 is SYGVNS. The length of the CDR3 is 15 residues. CDR3 protein: CASSSSGTSYNEQFF. The CDR3 DNA follows: TGTGCCAGCAGTAGTAGCGGGACCTCCTACAATGAGCAGTTCTTC.

The chain links TRBV28 to TRBJ2-6; 9 positions agree with TRBD1. Germline V gives CDR1 MDHEN, CDR2 SYDVKM. CDR3 length: 15 amino acids. V lost 10 bases, J lost 4 bases, and 8 bases stayed unmatched. This CDR3 reads CATTGTGRGANVLTF. For the CDR3, the DNA is TGTGCCACCACCGGGACAGGGAGGGGGGCCAACGTCCTGACTTTC.

The chain uses TRBV6-5 and TRBJ2-7; 9 bases fit TRBD2. The CDR3 has 16 residues. Germline V gene lookup returns CDR1 MNHEY and CDR2 SVGAGI. V lost 2 bases, J lost 6 bases, and 11 bases stayed unmatched. DNA for the CDR3: TGTGCCAGCAGTTACCAGCCGGGACTAGCTCCGTCCGAGCAGTACTTC. Encoded protein: CASSYQPGLAPSEQYF.

The rearrangement uses TRBV27 and TRBJ2-2; maybe TRBD2 (5 bases). This CDR3 region has 14 residues. V dropped 3 bases and J dropped 1 base, with 6 bases sitting between them. The V gene's germline CDR1 is MNHEY and CDR2 SMNVEV (reference sequence). This chain's CDR3 is CASSFAGNTGELFF. The CDR3, as DNA: TGTGCCAGCAGTTTCGCGGGGAACACCGGGGAGCTGTTTTTT.

The chain uses TRBV6-5 and TRBJ1-4; no definite D call. CDR1 and CDR2 (germline): MNHEY, SVGAGI. CDR3 size: 15 residues. V was trimmed by 5 bases and J by 7 bases, leaving 17 bases between them. The CDR3 loop is CASSLSRRDGEKLFF. CDR3 DNA: TGTGCCAGCAGTCTTTCGCGGAGGGATGGTGAAAAACTGTTTTTT.

The chain employs TRBV4-1 and TRBJ2-3; D not resolved. The germline gives CDR1 MGHRA, CDR2 YSYEKL. The CDR3 spans 15 residues. Trimming shortened V by 0 bases and J by 4 bases, and 11 bases separated the two germline ends. CDR3 DNA sequence: TGCGCCAGCAGCCAAGATCTGTTGGCAGCAGATACGCAGTATTTT. Amino acids: CASSQDLLAADTQYF.

In this sample, this clone turned up once. The rearrangement links TRBV9 to TRBJ1-2; TRBD1 is a possible D gene (5 bases). CDR1 and CDR2 from the germline V gene are SGDLS and YYNGEE. The length of the CDR3 is 12 residues. Trimming pared 5 bases from V and 3 bases from J, leaving 8 bases between. The CDR3, as DNA: TGTGCCAGCAGAGGACAAGACTATGGCTACACCTTC. This sequence encodes CASRGQDYGYTF.

The chain joins TRBV10-3 to TRBJ2-7, with a weak D call TRBD2 (7 bases). Trimming removed 7 bases from V and 1 base from J, with 17 bases in between. The CDR3 contains 15 residues. In germline, CDR1 is ENHRY, CDR2 SYGVKD. The CDR3 loop is CAIKQGGSLSYEQYF. As DNA, the CDR3 is TGTGCCATCAAACAGGGCGGGAGTCTTTCCTACGAGCAGTACTTC.

This clone showed up just once. The V and J genes are TRBV29-1 and TRBJ2-7, with 9 bases aligning to TRBD1. The germline CDR1 and CDR2 sequences are SQVTM and ANQGSEA. Unmatched junction bases numbered 13, after V lost 6 bases and J lost 7 bases. The length of the CDR3 is 14 residues. The CDR3 protein is CSVSPGDRVGEQYF. The CDR3 DNA reads TGCAGCGTCTCGCCGGGGGACAGGGTGGGAGAGCAGTACTTC.

This clone was detected once. The J gene is TRBJ1-1, the V gene TRBV5-4; D is uncertain. This CDR3 has 15 residues. CDR1 SGHNT and CDR2 YYREEE come from the germline V gene (reference sequence). V gave up 4 bases and J gave up 0 bases, with 13 bases separating them. DNA of the CDR3: TGTGCCAGCAGCCCGTGGTCAGGCATGAACACTGAAGCTTTCTTT. Residues: CASSPWSGMNTEAFF.

The genes are TRBV10-3 and TRBJ2-2, with TRBD2 matching 9 bases. The CDR3 has 14 residues. Trimming took 9 bases from V and 4 from J; bases not matched to a gene: 6. Germline CDR1 is ENHRY and CDR2 is SYGVKD. The CDR3 nucleotides read TGTGCCATTCGACTAGCGGAAGTCACCGGGGAGCTGTTTTTT. It codes for CAIRLAEVTGELFF.